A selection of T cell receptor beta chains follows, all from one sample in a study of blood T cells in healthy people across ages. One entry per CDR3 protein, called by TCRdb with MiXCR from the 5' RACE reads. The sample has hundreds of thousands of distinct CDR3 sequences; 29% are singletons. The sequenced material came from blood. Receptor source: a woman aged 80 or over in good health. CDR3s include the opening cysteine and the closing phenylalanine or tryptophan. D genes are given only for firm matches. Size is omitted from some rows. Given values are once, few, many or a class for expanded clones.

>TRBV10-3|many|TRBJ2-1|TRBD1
TGTGCCATCAGCCTGGGGACAGGGAGGGGTGAGCAGTTCTTC
CAISLGTGRGEQFF
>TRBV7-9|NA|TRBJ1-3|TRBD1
TGTGCCAGCAGCCCCTGGACAGGCGCAAGCTCTGGAAACACCATATATTTT
CASSPWTGASSGNTIYF
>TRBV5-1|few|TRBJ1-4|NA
TGCGCCAGCAGCTTGAGGGGAGTGGATGAAAAACTGTTTTTT
CASSLRGVDEKLFF
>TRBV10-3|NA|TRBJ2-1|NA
TGTGCCATCAGTGAGGAGGATAGTATCCACGACTCCTACAATGAGCAGTTCTTC
CAISEEDSIHDSYNEQFF
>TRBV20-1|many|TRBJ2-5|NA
TGCAGTGCTAGCGAGACAGCTCAAGAGACCCAGTACTTC
CSASETAQETQYF
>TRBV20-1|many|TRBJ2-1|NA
TGCAGTGCTAGAGCTGGCGGTAGCTCCTACAATGAGCAGTTCTTC
CSARAGGSSYNEQFF
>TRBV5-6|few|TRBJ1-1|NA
TGTGCCAGCAGCTTGCGGCAGGTAGCTTTTGGAGCTTTCTTT
CASSLRQVAFGAFF
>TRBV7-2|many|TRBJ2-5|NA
TGTGCCAGCAGCACCAGACAGGTCTACCAAGAGACCCAGTACTTC
CASSTRQVYQETQYF
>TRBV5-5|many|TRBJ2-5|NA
TGTGCCAGCATGGGTCGGAACCAAGAGACCCAGTACTTC
CASMGRNQETQYF
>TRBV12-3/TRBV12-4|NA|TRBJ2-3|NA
TGTGCCAGCAGCTATACTCGGGTGGGGATAACAGATACGCAGTATTTT
CASSYTRVGITDTQYF
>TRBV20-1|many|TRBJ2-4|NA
TGCAGTGCTAACAGCAACACCGGGGCCAAAAACATTCAGTACTTC
CSANSNTGAKNIQYF
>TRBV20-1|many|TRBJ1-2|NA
TGCAGTGCTAGAAAGAGGGGATTTGACAGCGGCTACACCTTC
CSARKRGFDSGYTF
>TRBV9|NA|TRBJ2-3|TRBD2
TGTGCCAGCAGCGTAGCCCCCGGGCGGGGGGTCAAAACAGATACGCAGTATTTT
CASSVAPGRGVKTDTQYF
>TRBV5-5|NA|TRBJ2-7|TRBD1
TGTGCCAGCAGCTTCAGACAGGGGGCAAGGGGGGCCCAGGAGCCCCAGTACTTC
CASSFRQGARGAQEPQYF
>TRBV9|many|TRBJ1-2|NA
TGTGCCAGCAGCCTAGCGAAGATAGCGGGGTCTTCTAACTATGGCTACACCTTC
CASSLAKIAGSSNYGYTF
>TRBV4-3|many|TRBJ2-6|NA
TGCGCCAGCAGCCAAGATTTCCCCGGGAGCTCTGGGGCCAACGTCCTGACTTTC
CASSQDFPGSSGANVLTF
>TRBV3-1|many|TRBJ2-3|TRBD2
TGTGCCAGCAGCCAAGATCTAGCCGGGGGGGATACGCAGTATTTT
CASSQDLAGGDTQYF
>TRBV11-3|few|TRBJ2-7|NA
TGTGCCAGCAGCCAAGGGACACTTGGGAGCTCCTACGAGCAGTACTTC
CASSQGTLGSSYEQYF
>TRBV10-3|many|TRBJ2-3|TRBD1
TGTGCCATCAGTGTGGGACAGATCACAGATACGCAGTATTTT
CAISVGQITDTQYF
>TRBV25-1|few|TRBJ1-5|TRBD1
TGTGCCAGCAGTGAAGGGGACAGGACGGGCAATCAGCCCCAGCATTTT
CASSEGDRTGNQPQHF
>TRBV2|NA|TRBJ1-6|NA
TGTGCCAGCATGGCCCCGAGCTCCTATAATTCACCCCTCCACTTT
CASMAPSSYNSPLHF
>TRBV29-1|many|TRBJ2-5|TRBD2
TGCAGCTTCGCTAGCGGGGGGTTCCAAGAGACCCAGTACTTC
CSFASGGFQETQYF
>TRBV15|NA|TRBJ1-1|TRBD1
TGTGCCACCAGCGGGAGCAGGGGGCTAGCTGAAGCTTTCTTT
CATSGSRGLAEAFF